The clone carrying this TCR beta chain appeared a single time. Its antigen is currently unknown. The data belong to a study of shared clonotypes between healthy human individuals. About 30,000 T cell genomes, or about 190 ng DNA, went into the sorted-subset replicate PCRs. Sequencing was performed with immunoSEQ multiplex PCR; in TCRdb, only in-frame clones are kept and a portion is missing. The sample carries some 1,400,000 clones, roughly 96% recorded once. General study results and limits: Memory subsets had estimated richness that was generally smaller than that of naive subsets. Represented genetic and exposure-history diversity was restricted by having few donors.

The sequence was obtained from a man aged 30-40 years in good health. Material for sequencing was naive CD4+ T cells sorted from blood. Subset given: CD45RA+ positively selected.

CDR3 sequence (DNA): TGTGCCAGCAGCTTGGAGACCCGCACAGATACGCAGTATTTT. It is translated as CASSLETRTDTQYF. This chain links TRBV5-5 with TRBJ2-3; D ambiguous. CDR3 length: 14 residues. V lost 0 bases and J 1 base, leaving 6 bases between the germline ends. CDR1 SGHKS and CDR2 YYEKEE come from the germline V gene (reference sequence).